One sample yielded the 19 T cell receptor beta chains listed below, sequenced in a study of blood T cell repertoires in COVID-19. Profiling relied on immunoSEQ multiplex PCR, and the TCRdb table lists in-frame clones only, not all of them. The sample yields around 300,000 clones, around nine tenths seen once. Material for sequencing was PBMCs or T cells enriched from blood (not recorded which). The receptors were gathered from a man aged 30 to 45 who had recovered from COVID-19.

The CDR3 loop is CATSDQGSVTGELFF. The DNA for the CDR3 is TGTGCCACCAGTGATCAGGGGTCGGTCACCGGGGAGCTGTTTTTT. The V call is TRBV24-1, the J call TRBJ2-2, with D perhaps matching TRBD1 (6 bases). Trimming left V 3 bases short and J 4 bases short, with 11 bases between. Germline-derived CDR1 and CDR2 are KGHDR and SFDVKD. The CDR3 has 15 amino acids.

The J gene is TRBJ2-7, the V gene TRBV5-6; D is unresolved. The CDR3 extends over 12 amino acids. Germline values: CDR1 SGHDT, CDR2 YYEEEE. V was cut by 3 bases and J by 0 bases, with 4 bases left in between. CDR3 loop: CASSSTSYEQYF. CDR3 bases: TGTGCCAGCAGCTCTACCTCCTACGAGCAGTACTTC.

The rearrangement links TRBV11-2 to TRBJ1-2, with D perhaps matching TRBD1 (6 bases). The CDR3 totals 15 residues. V was trimmed by 5 bases and J by 3 bases, leaving 16 bases between them. Germline CDR1 and CDR2: SGHAT and FQNNGV. CDR3 sequence: CASSLRGKGDYGYTF. The DNA of the CDR3 is TGTGCCAGCAGCCTGAGGGGGAAGGGCGACTATGGCTACACCTTC.

The chain recombines TRBV2 with TRBJ2-2, with D possibly matching TRBD2 (6 bases). This CDR3 spans 14 amino acids. Germline lookup yields CDR1 SNHLY and CDR2 FYNNEI. Trimming removed 6 bases from V and 4 bases from J, with 12 bases in between. CDR3 nucleotides: TGTGCCAGCAGGGGGAGGTCGGGCACCGGGGAGCTGTTTTTT. Amino acid sequence: CASRGRSGTGELFF.

The V call is TRBV7-9, the J call TRBJ2-5; 11 bases map to TRBD2. The CDR3 has 17 residues. From germline, CDR1 is SEHNR and CDR2 FQNEAQ (reference sequence). With 5 bases clipped from V and 2 bases from J, the junction kept 10 bases outside the gene matches. CDR3 in amino acids: CASSPNALAGGQETQYF. CDR3 DNA: TGTGCCAGCAGCCCGAATGCGCTAGCGGGGGGTCAAGAGACCCAGTACTTC.

The rearrangement joins TRBV24-1 to TRBJ2-3; possible D gene TRBD1, 5 bases. Germline V gene sequence: CDR1 KGHDR, CDR2 SFDVKD. This CDR3 is built from 15 residues. V was clipped by 4 bases and J by 3 bases, with 13 bases between them. CDR3 nucleotides: TGTGCCACCAGTGACCGACAGTGGCAGACAGATACGCAGTATTTT. Amino acid sequence: CATSDRQWQTDTQYF.

The chain is built from TRBV28 and TRBJ2-1; 16 bases match TRBD2. The length of the CDR3 is 20 residues. Trimming removed 3 bases from V and 3 bases from J; junction bases left unmatched: 11. Germline V gives CDR1 MDHEN, CDR2 SYDVKM. CDR3 sequence reads: CASSFNLGTSGGAGYNEQFF. CDR3 nucleotide sequence: TGTGCCAGCAGTTTCAACCTCGGGACTAGCGGGGGGGCAGGCTACAATGAGCAGTTCTTC. Filled out from reference TRBV28 and TRBJ2-1, the complete variable domain reads DVKVTQSSRYLVKRTGEKVFLECVQDMDHENMFWYRQDPGLGLRLIYFSYDVKMKEKGDIPEGYSVSREKKERFSLILESASTNQTSMYLCASSFNLGTSGGAGYNEQFFGPGTRLTVL.

The chain is built from TRBV4-2 and TRBJ2-1; 8 bases are a match to TRBD2. The CDR3 runs 20 residues. Trimming took 0 bases from V and 4 from J; bases not matched to a gene: 17. The V gene's germline CDR1 is LGHNA and CDR2 YNFKEQ. CDR3 DNA sequence: TGTGCCAGCAGCCAAGATCCCGGAGTAGCGGGGTTCAAGGGATACAATGAGCAGTTCTTC. This sequence encodes CASSQDPGVAGFKGYNEQFF.

This rearrangement joins TRBV13 to TRBJ2-2, with a weak D call TRBD2 (6 bases). The V gene's germline CDR1 is PRHDT and CDR2 FYEKMQ (reference sequence). The germline V and J ends were trimmed by 3 bases and 0 bases, with 11 bases remaining between them. CDR3 length equals 16 residues. The CDR3 region is CASSFILAPNTGELFF. As DNA, the CDR3 is TGTGCCAGCAGCTTTATACTAGCACCGAACACCGGGGAGCTGTTTTTT.

The rearrangement links TRBV7-2 to TRBJ1-4, with TRBD1 matching 8 bases. CDR1 and CDR2 (germline): SGHTA, FQGNSA. With V trimmed by 4 bases and J by 3 bases, 7 bases remained unmatched. This CDR3 spans 16 amino acids. The CDR3 sequence is CASSYRGGRSNEKLFF. DNA for the CDR3: TGTGCCAGCAGCTACAGGGGGGGTAGGTCTAATGAAAAACTGTTTTTT. The full variable domain, with the rest looked up from reference TRBV7-2 and TRBJ1-4, is GAGVSQSPSNKVTEKGKDVELRCDPISGHTALYWYRQSLGQGLEFLIYFQGNSAPDKSGLPSDRFSAERTGGSVSTLTIQRTQQEDSAVYLCASSYRGGRSNEKLFFGSGTQLSVL.

V is TRBV18 and J is TRBJ1-2; 9 nucleotides align to TRBD1. The V gene's germline CDR1 is KGHSH and CDR2 LQKENI. V shed 4 bases and J 1 base; nucleotides not matched to a gene: 1. CDR3 length: 14 residues. CDR3 sequence: CASSRDRVNYGYTF. DNA of the CDR3: TGTGCCAGCTCACGGGACAGGGTTAACTATGGCTACACCTTC.

This chain connects TRBV12-3 or TRBV12-4 to TRBJ1-1; 7 bases match TRBD1. J was trimmed by 10 bases and V by 5 bases; bases with no gene match: 10. The CDR3 consists of 13 residues. The CDR3 DNA is TGTGCCAGCAGTCCCAAGACAGGGTCTGGAGCTTTCTTT. Its protein product is CASSPKTGSGAFF.

This chain links TRBV2 with TRBJ2-7; perhaps TRBD2 as D (5 bases). Trimming stripped 7 bases from V and 1 base from J, with 20 bases between. The CDR3 runs to 16 residues. The germline V gene has CDR1 SNHLY and CDR2 FYNNEI. DNA of the CDR3: TGTGCCAGCACCGCATGGTCGGGAAAGGGATCCTACGAGCAGTACTTC. Translating it yields CASTAWSGKGSYEQYF. The variable domain in full, with the rest retrieved from reference TRBV2 and TRBJ2-7, is EPEVTQTPSHQVTQMGQEVILRCVPISNHLYFYWYRQILGQKVEFLVSFYNNEISEKSEIFDDQFSVERPDGSNFTLKIRSTKLEDSAMYFCASTAWSGKGSYEQYFGPGTRLTVT.

The V gene is TRBV15, the J gene TRBJ1-5; 7 bases fit TRBD1. The length of the CDR3 is 15 residues. Unmatched junction bases numbered 3, after V lost 1 base and J lost 3 bases. Germline values: CDR1 LNHNV, CDR2 YYDKDF (reference sequence). CDR3: CATSRGGTDNQPQHF. The CDR3 region has the DNA TGTGCCACCAGCAGAGGGGGGACAGACAATCAGCCCCAGCATTTT.

The V and J genes are TRBV5-1 and TRBJ1-2; D perhaps matches TRBD1 (6 bases). The CDR3 consists of 13 residues. Trimming took off 4 bases at V and 5 bases at J, with 12 bases between the two ends. Germline lookup yields CDR1 SGHRS and CDR2 YFSETQ. CDR3 region: CASSLDSSYGYTF. In DNA form, the CDR3 reads TGCGCCAGCAGCCTGGACAGCTCTTATGGCTACACCTTC.

The V call is TRBV30, the J call TRBJ2-5; TRBD2 might be the D (5 bases). From germline, CDR1 is GTSNPN and CDR2 SVGIG (reference sequence). The CDR3 loop spans 12 amino acids. V was cut by 8 bases and J by 5 bases, with 15 bases left in between. Here the CDR3 DNA reads TGTGCCCTGGAACTAGTGGGGGAGACCCAGTACTTC. This sequence encodes CALELVGETQYF.

The chain recombines TRBV7-9 with TRBJ1-2, with 8 bases aligning to TRBD1. Trimming removed 5 bases from V and 1 base from J; junction bases left unmatched: 0. The CDR3 is 13 residues long. Germline V CDR1 and CDR2: SEHNR, FQNEAQ (reference sequence). CDR3 nucleotide sequence: TGTGCCAGCAGCGGACAGGGTAACTATGGCTACACCTTC. This sequence encodes CASSGQGNYGYTF.

The V call is TRBV6-5, the J call TRBJ1-1; tentative D call: TRBD1 (6 bases). Germline values: CDR1 MNHEY, CDR2 SVGAGI. The CDR3 is made up of 15 amino acids. Trimming shortened V by 6 bases and J by 1 base, and 15 bases separated the two germline ends. The CDR3 region is CASRLAGVPNTEAFF. The CDR3 DNA is TGTGCCAGCAGACTCGCAGGGGTGCCGAACACTGAAGCTTTCTTT.

The J gene is TRBJ2-5, the V gene TRBV7-3; 10 bases map to TRBD2. Germline V gives CDR1 SGHTA, CDR2 FQGTGA. V shed 2 bases, J shed 4 bases, and the junction held 4 bases outside the gene matches. CDR3 size: 15 residues. CDR3 amino acids: CASSLGGLAAETQYF. The CDR3 DNA sequence: TGTGCCAGCAGCTTAGGTGGACTAGCGGCAGAGACCCAGTACTTC.